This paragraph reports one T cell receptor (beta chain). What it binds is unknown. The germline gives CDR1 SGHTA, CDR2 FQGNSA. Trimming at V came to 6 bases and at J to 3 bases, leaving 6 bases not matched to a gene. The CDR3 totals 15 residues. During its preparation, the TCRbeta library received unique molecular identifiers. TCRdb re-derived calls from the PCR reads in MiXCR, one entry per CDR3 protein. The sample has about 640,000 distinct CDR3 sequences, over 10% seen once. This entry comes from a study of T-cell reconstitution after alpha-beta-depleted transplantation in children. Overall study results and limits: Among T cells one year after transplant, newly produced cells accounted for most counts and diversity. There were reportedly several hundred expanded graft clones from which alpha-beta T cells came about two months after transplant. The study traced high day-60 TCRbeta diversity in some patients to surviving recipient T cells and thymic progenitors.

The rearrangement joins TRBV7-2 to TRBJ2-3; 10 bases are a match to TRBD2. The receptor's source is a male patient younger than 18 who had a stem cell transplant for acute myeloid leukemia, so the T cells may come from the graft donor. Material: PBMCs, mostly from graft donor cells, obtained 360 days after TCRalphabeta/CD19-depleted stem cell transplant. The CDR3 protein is CASSRPSGSTDTQYF. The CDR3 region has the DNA TGTGCCAGCAGTCGTCCTAGCGGGAGTACAGATACGCAGTATTTT.